This TCR beta chain appears in the sequencing data of a study of T cell clonality in common variable immunodeficiency. J gave up 5 bases and V 6 bases, and 7 bases lay outside the gene matches. Germline loops: CDR1 SNHLY, CDR2 FYNNEI. The CDR3 has 14 amino acids. Some clones are missing from TCRdb's copy, which holds only in-frame ones; the method was immunoSEQ multiplex PCR. The data show tens of thousands of clones, none appearing only once, with 4.5% held by the ten largest. This clone was observed many times. The sequenced fragment ends 3 residues before the CDR3 boundary, so the rest is inferred from the germline J gene.

V gene TRBV2 combines with J gene TRBJ2-4; 7 nucleotides align to TRBD2. This receptor was obtained from a person aged 18 to 70 in good health. Input material: peripheral blood mononuclear cells. The CDR3 sequence: CASRGTSAENIQYF. The covered CDR3 bases are TGTGCCAGCAGGGGTACTAGCGCTGAAAACATT. Full variable domain (missing parts from reference TRBV2 and TRBJ2-4): EPEVTQTPSHQVTQMGQEVILRCVPISNHLYFYWYRQILGQKVEFLVSFYNNEISEKSEIFDDQFSVERPDGSNFTLKIRSTKLEDSAMYFCASRGTSAENIQYFGAGTRLSVL.